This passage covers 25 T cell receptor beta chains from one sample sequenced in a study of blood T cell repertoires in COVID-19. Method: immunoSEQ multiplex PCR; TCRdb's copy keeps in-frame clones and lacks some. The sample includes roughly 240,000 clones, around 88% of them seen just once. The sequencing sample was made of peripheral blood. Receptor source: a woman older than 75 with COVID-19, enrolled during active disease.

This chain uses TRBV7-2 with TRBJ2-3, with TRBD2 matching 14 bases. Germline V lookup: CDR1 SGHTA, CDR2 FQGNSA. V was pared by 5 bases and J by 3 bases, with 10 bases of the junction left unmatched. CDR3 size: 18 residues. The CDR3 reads CASSARLAGGSKTDTQYF. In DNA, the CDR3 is TGTGCCAGCAGCGCCAGACTAGCGGGGGGGAGCAAGACAGATACGCAGTATTTT. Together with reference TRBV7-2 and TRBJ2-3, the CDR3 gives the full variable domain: GAGVSQSPSNKVTEKGKDVELRCDPISGHTALYWYRQSLGQGLEFLIYFQGNSAPDKSGLPSDRFSAERTGGSVSTLTIQRTQQEDSAVYLCASSARLAGGSKTDTQYFGPGTRLTVL.

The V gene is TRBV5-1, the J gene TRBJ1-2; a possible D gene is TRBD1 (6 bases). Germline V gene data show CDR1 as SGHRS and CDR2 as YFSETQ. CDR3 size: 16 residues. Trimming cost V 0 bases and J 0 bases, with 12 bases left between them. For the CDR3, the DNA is TGCGCCAGCAGCTTGGGCGCCCAGGGGACTAACTATGGCTACACCTTC. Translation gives CASSLGAQGTNYGYTF.

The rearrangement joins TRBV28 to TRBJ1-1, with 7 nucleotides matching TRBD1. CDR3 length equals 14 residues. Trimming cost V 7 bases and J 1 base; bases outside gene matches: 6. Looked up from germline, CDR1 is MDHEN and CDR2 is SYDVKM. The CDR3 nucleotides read TGTGCCAGCATAGGGGGCAGCCCGAACACTGAAGCTTTCTTT. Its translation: CASIGGSPNTEAFF.

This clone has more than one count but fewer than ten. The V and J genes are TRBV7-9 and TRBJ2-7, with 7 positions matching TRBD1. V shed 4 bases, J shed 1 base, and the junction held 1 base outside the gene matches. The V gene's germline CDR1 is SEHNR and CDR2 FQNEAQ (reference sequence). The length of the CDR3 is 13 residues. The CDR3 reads CASSWDSSYEQYF. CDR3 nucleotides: TGTGCCAGCAGCTGGGACAGTTCCTACGAGCAGTACTTC.

CDR3 sequence reads: CASSDWSVNEKLFF. As DNA, the CDR3 is TGTGCCAGCAGTGATTGGTCAGTGAATGAAAAACTGTTTTTT. The chain combines TRBV25-1 with TRBJ1-4; D is uncertain. The V gene lost 3 bases and the J gene lost 5 bases, with 10 bases spanning the gap. CDR1 and CDR2 from the germline V gene are MGHDK and SYGVNS. CDR3 size: 14 residues.

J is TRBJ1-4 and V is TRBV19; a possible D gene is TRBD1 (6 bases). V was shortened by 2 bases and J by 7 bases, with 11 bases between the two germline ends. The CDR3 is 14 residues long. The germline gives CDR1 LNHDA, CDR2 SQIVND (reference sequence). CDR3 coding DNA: TGTGCCAGTAGTATAACAGGGTCTGGTGAAAAACTGTTTTTT. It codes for CASSITGSGEKLFF.

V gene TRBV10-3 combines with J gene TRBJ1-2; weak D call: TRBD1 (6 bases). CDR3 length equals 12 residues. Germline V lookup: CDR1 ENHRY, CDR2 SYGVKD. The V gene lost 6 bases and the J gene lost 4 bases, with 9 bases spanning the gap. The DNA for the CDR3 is TGTGCCATCAGGAGGGGGGGCTATGGCTACACCTTC. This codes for CAIRRGGYGYTF.

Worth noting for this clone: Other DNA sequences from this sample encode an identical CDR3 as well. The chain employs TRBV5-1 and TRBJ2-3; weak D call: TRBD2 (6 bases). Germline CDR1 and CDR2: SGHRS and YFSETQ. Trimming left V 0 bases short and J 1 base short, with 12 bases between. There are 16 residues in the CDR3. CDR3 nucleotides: TGCGCCAGCAGCTTGGCCGGGGGACCAGGCACAGATACGCAGTATTTT. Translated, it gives CASSLAGGPGTDTQYF.

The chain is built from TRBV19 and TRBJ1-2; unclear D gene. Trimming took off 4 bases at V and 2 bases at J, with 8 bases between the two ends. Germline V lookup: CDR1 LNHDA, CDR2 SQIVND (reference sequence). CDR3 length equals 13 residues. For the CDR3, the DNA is TGTGCCAGTAGTAGGCAGTCCAACTATGGCTACACCTTC. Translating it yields CASSRQSNYGYTF. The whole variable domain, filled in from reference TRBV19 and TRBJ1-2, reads DGGITQSPKYLFRKEGQNVTLSCEQNLNHDAMYWYRQDPGQGLRLIYYSQIVNDFQKGDIAEGYSVSREKKESFPLTVTSAQKNPTAFYLCASSRQSNYGYTFGSGTRLTVV.

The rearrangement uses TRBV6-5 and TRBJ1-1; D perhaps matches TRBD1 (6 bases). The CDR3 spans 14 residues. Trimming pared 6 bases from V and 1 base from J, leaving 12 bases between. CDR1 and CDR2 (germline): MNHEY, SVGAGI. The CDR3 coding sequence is TGTGCCAGCAGGCTCCCGGGACAGAACACTGAAGCTTTCTTT. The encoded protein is CASRLPGQNTEAFF.

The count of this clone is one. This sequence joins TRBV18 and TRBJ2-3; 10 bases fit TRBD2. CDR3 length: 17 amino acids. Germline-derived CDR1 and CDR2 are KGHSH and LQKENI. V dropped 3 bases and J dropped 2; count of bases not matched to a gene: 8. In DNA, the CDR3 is TGTGCCAGCTCACCCAGACTAGCGGGCGAGAACACAGATACGCAGTATTTT. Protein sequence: CASSPRLAGENTDTQYF.

In nucleotides, the CDR3 is TGTGCCAGTAGTCCGTATGGGGGGGATTCAATTCACCCCCTCCACTTT. Protein: CASSPYGGDSIHPLHF. The J gene is TRBJ1-6, the V gene TRBV19; possibly TRBD1 for D (5 bases). The V gene lost 5 bases and the J gene lost 13 bases, with 24 bases spanning the gap. The germline gives CDR1 LNHDA, CDR2 SQIVND (reference sequence). The CDR3 contains 16 residues.

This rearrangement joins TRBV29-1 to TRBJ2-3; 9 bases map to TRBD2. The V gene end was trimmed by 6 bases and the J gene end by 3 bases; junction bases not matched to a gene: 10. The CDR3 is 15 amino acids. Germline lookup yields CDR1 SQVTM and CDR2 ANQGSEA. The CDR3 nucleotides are TGCAGCGTGCTCGGGACTAGCTTAACGACAGATACGCAGTATTTT. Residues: CSVLGTSLTTDTQYF.

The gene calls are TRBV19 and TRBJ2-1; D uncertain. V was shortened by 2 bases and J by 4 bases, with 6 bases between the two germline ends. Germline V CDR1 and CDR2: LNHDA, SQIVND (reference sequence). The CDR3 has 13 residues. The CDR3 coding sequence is TGTGCCAGTAGTATATCAAAATACAATGAGCAGTTCTTC. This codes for CASSISKYNEQFF.

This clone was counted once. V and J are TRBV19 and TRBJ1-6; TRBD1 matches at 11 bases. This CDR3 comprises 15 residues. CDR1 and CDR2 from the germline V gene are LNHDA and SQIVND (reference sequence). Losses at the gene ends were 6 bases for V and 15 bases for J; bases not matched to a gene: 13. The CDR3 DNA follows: TGTGCCAGTAGGGAGAGCGGGACAGGGGGTACGATCCTCCACTTT. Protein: CASRESGTGGTILHF.

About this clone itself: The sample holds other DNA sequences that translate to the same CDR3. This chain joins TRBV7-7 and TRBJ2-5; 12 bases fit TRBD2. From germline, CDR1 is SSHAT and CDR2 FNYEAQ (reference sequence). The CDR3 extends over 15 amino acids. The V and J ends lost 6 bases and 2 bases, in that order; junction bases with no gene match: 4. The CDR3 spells CASSPLAGGQETQYF. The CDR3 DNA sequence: TGTGCCAGCAGTCCACTAGCGGGGGGACAAGAGACCCAGTACTTC.

The CDR3 reads CASSLALLVSPYEQYF. The CDR3, as DNA: TGTGCCAGCAGCTTAGCGCTCCTAGTGTCGCCCTACGAGCAGTACTTC. The J gene is TRBJ2-7, the V gene TRBV7-2; no clear D. CDR1 and CDR2 from the germline V gene are SGHTA and FQGNSA. The CDR3 spans 16 residues. V lost 0 bases and J 2 bases, leaving 14 bases between the germline ends.

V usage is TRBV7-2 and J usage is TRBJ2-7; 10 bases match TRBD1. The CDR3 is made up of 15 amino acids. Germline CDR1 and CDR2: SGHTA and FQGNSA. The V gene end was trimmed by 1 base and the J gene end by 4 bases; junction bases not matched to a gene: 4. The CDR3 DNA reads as TGTGCCAGCAGCTTAGGCCGGGACAGGGGTTACGAGCAGTACGTC. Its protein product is CASSLGRDRGYEQYV.

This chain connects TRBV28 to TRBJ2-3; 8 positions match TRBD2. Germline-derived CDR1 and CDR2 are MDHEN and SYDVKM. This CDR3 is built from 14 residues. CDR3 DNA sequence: TGTGCAACAGAAAGGGGCGGGGGGCTCTATACGCAGTATTTT. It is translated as CATERGGGLYTQYF.

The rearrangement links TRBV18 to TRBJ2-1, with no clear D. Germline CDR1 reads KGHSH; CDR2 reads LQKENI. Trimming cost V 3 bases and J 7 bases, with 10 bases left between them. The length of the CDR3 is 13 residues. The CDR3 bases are TGTGCCAGCTCACCCCCAGGCGAAAATGAGCAGTTCTTC. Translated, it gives CASSPPGENEQFF.

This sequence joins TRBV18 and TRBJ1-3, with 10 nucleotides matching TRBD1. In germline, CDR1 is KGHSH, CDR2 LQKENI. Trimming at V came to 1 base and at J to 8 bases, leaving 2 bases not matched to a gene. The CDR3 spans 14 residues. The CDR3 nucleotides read TGTGCCAGCTCACCACTCGGGACAGGGGACACCATATATTTT. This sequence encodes CASSPLGTGDTIYF. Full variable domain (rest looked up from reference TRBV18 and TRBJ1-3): NAGVMQNPRHLVRRRGQEARLRCSPMKGHSHVYWYRQLPEEGLKFMVYLQKENIIDESGMPKERFSAEFPKEGPSILRIQQVVRGDSAAYFCASSPLGTGDTIYFGEGSWLTVV.

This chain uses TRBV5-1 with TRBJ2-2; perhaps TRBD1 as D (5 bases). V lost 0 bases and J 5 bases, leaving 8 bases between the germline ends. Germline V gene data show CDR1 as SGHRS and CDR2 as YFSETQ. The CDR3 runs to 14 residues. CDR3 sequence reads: CASSLDRPTGELFF. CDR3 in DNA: TGCGCCAGCAGCTTGGACAGGCCGACCGGGGAGCTGTTTTTT.

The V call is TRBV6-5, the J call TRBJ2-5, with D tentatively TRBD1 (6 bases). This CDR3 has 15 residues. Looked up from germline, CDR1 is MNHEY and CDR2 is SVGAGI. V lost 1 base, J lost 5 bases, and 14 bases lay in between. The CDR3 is CASSYLVGQGETQYF. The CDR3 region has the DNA TGTGCCAGCAGTTACTTAGTCGGGCAGGGGGAGACCCAGTACTTC.

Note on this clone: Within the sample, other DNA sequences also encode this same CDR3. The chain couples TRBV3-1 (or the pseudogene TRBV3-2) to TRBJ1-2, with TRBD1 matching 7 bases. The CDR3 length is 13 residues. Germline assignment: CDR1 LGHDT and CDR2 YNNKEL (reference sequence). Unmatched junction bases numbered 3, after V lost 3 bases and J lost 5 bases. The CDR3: CASSQGGQYGYTF. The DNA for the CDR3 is TGTGCCAGCAGCCAGGGGGGACAGTATGGCTACACCTTC.

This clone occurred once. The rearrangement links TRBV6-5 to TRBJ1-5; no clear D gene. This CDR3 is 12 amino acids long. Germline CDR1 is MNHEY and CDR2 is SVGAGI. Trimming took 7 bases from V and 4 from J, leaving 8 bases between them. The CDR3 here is CASTLWNQPQHF. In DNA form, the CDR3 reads TGTGCCAGCACACTCTGGAATCAGCCCCAGCATTTT.